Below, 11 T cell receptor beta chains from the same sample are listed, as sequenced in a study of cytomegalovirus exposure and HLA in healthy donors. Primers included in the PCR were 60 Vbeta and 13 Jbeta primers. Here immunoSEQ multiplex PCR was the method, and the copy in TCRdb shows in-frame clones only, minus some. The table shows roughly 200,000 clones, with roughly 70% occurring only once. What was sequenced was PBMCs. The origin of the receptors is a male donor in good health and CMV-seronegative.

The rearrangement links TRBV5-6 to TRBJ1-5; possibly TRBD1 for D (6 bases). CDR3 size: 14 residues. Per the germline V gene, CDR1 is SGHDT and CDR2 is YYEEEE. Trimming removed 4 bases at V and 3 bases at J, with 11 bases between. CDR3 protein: CASSVSGVNQPQHF. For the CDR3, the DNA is TGTGCCAGCAGCGTTTCAGGGGTCAATCAGCCCCAGCATTTT.

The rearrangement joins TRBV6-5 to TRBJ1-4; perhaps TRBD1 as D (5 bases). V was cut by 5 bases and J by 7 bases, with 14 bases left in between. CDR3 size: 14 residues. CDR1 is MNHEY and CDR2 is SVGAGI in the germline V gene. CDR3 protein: CASSPRVRGEKLFF. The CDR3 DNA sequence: TGTGCCAGCAGTCCCAGGGTGAGAGGTGAAAAACTGTTTTTT.

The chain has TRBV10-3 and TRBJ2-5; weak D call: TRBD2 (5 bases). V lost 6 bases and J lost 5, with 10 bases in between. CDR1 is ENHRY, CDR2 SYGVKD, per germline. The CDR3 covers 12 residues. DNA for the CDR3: TGTGCCATCAGAAAACCGGGGGAGACCCAGTACTTC. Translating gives CAIRKPGETQYF.

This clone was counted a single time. CDR3 in DNA: TGTGCCAGCGGCTCTTCCTACGAGCAGTACTTC. It specifies CASGSSYEQYF. This chain uses TRBV2 with TRBJ2-7; no clear D. Germline CDR1 reads SNHLY; CDR2 reads FYNNEI. The CDR3 loop spans 11 amino acids. Trimming pared 8 bases from V and 1 base from J, leaving 6 bases between.

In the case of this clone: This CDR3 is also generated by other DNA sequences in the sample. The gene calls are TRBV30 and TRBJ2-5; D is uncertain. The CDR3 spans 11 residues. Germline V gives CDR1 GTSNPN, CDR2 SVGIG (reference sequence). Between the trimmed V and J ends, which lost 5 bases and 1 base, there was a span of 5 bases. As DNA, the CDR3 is TGTGCCTGGTCCCGCCAAGAGACCCAGTACTTC. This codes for CAWSRQETQYF.

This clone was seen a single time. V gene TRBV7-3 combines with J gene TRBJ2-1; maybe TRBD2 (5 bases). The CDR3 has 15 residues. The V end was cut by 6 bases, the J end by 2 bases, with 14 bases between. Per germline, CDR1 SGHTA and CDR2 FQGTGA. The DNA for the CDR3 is TGTGCCAGCAGATATCCTGGGAGTACCTACAATGAGCAGTTCTTC. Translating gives CASRYPGSTYNEQFF.

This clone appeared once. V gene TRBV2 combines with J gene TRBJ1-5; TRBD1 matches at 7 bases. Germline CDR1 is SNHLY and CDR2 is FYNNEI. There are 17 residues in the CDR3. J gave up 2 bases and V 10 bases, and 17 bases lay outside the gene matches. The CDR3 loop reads CATTEILLGQGNQPQHF. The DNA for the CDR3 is TGTGCCACCACAGAGATCCTTTTAGGACAGGGCAATCAGCCCCAGCATTTT.

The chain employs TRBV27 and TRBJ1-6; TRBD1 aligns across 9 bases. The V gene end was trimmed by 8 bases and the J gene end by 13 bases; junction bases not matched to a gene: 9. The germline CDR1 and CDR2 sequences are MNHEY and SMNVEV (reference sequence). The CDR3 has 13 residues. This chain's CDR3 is CASAPGQGCPLHF. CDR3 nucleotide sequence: TGTGCCAGCGCGCCGGGACAGGGCTGCCCCCTCCACTTT.

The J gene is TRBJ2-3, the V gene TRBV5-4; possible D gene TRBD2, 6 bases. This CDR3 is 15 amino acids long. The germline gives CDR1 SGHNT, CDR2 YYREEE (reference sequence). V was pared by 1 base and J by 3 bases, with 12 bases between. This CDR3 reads CASSLWRGDTDTQYF. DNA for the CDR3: TGTGCCAGCAGCTTGTGGCGCGGGGATACAGATACGCAGTATTTT.

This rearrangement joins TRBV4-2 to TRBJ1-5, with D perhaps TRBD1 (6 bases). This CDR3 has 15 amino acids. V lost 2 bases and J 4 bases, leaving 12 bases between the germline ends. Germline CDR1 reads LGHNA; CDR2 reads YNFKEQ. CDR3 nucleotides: TGTGCCAGCAGCCAAAGACCTACAGGGAATCAGCCCCAGCATTTT. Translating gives CASSQRPTGNQPQHF.

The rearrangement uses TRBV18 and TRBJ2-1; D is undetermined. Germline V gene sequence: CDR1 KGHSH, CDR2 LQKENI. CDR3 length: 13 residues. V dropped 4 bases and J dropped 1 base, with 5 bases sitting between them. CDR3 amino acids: CASSLESYNEQFF. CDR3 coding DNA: TGTGCCAGCTCACTAGAATCCTACAATGAGCAGTTCTTC.